This is a list of T cell receptor beta chains from one sample in a study of control samples from healthy donors and cancer patients. The protocol was immunoSEQ multiplex PCR, while the TCRdb copy is restricted to in-frame clones and leaves out a portion. The listing contains about 190,000 clones. Material: blood. These receptors all come from a woman younger than 45 in good health. Each CDR3 is given with its conserved first and last residue. Each record gives: CDR3 DNA, CDR3 protein, J gene, CDR3 length, V gene, D gene. D genes are given only for firm matches.

TGTGCCAGCAGTTGGGACAGGGAAGTGACTGAAGCTTTCTTT,CASSWDREVTEAFF,TRBJ1-1,14,TRBV6-2/TRBV6-3,TRBD1
TGTGCCAGCACCCAAAGGGGACAGGGTACCTACAATGAGCAGTTCTTC,CASTQRGQGTYNEQFF,TRBJ2-1,16,TRBV9,TRBD1
TGTGCCAGCAGTGCTAGTTTAGCACAAGAGACCCAGTACTTC,CASSASLAQETQYF,TRBJ2-5,14,TRBV2,-
TGTGCCAGCAGTTTAACCGGGACCCAAGACAATGAGCAGTTCTTC,CASSLTGTQDNEQFF,TRBJ2-1,15,TRBV28,-
TGTGCCAGCAGCCCCCGAGGAGGGAACACTGAAGCTTTCTTT,CASSPRGGNTEAFF,TRBJ1-1,14,TRBV9,-
TGTGCCTGGAGTGGGACAGCGGGCTTTGAAAAACTGTTTTTT,CAWSGTAGFEKLFF,TRBJ1-4,14,TRBV30,-
TGTGCCAGCAGCTTAGGGGGGCCCGTGACCCAGTACTTC,CASSLGGPVTQYF,TRBJ2-5,13,TRBV7-2,-
TGTGCCACCAGTGATTTCAAGGGGACCACCGGGGAGCTGTTTTTT,CATSDFKGTTGELFF,TRBJ2-2,15,TRBV24-1,-
TGTGCCAGCAGTTTGGGCAGGTTCGATGGCTACACCTTC,CASSLGRFDGYTF,TRBJ1-2,13,TRBV12-3/TRBV12-4,-
TGTGCCAGTCGGGGTTGGAGCAATCAGCCCCAGCATTTT,CASRGWSNQPQHF,TRBJ1-5,13,TRBV6-5,-
TGTGCCAGCAGCTTATGGACAGGGGCGAATAATGAAAAACTGTTTTTT,CASSLWTGANNEKLFF,TRBJ1-4,16,TRBV5-6,TRBD1
TGTGCCAGCAGTAACCGACAGGGGACGAACACTGAAGCTTTCTTT,CASSNRQGTNTEAFF,TRBJ1-1,15,TRBV6-5,TRBD1
TGTGCCAGCAGCGGACCCGGGACCGGGCAGGCTTTCTTT,CASSGPGTGQAFF,TRBJ1-1,13,TRBV9,-
TGTGCCAGCAGCCCCCACTGGGACCTCTTGACTCAATCCCAGTCCAATCAGCCCCAGCATTTT,CASSPHWDLLTQSQSNQPQHF,TRBJ1-5,21,TRBV14,-
TGTGCCAGCAGCCCCGACAGCGCAAACTATGGCTACACCTTC,CASSPDSANYGYTF,TRBJ1-2,14,TRBV7-2,-
TGTGCTTCTCAGGGGGGGTCAGAGTACAGTTGGGGTGGAAACACCATATATTTT,CASQGGSEYSWGGNTIYF,TRBJ1-3,18,TRBV28,TRBD1
TGCGCCAGCAGCTTAAGGGGGGCTAGCACAGATACGCAGTATTTT,CASSLRGASTDTQYF,TRBJ2-3,15,TRBV5-1,-
TGTGCCAGCAGCGCGTCGGGGGGAGCAGGTTCACCCCTCCACTTT,CASSASGGAGSPLHF,TRBJ1-6,15,TRBV9,-
TGTGCCAGCAGCCGTCCGGGGTCAGGGAACTATGGCTACACCTTC,CASSRPGSGNYGYTF,TRBJ1-2,15,TRBV28,-
TGTGCCAGCAGTATACAGTTTCAGCCCCAGCATTTT,CASSIQFQPQHF,TRBJ1-5,12,TRBV2,-
TGTGCCAGCAGCTTTAGTTACAATGAGCAGTTCTTC,CASSFSYNEQFF,TRBJ2-1,12,TRBV7-2,-
TGCGCCAGCAGCTTGGGGGCTAGCGGGGTCACAGATACGCAGTATTTT,CASSLGASGVTDTQYF,TRBJ2-3,16,TRBV5-1,TRBD2
TGTGCCAGCAGTGACAGGGCAGGGGGCTTCACTGAAGCTTTCTTT,CASSDRAGGFTEAFF,TRBJ1-1,15,TRBV6-4,TRBD1
TGTGCCATCAGCTGGGACAGCGCTCAAGAGACCCAGTACTTC,CAISWDSAQETQYF,TRBJ2-5,14,TRBV10-3,TRBD1
TGTGCCACCAGTGAATCGTCCAAGGACCACACCATATATTTT,CATSESSKDHTIYF,TRBJ1-3,14,TRBV24-1,-
TGTGCCACCAGTGGAGGGGGGGAAACTGAAGCTTTCTTT,CATSGGGETEAFF,TRBJ1-1,13,TRBV24-1,-
TGCGCCAGCAGCCCGTCGACAGGTCGGGAAAAACTGTTTTTT,CASSPSTGREKLFF,TRBJ1-4,14,TRBV4-1,-
TGTGCCAGCAGTTTCGCAGGGGGAAACTATGGCTACACCTTC,CASSFAGGNYGYTF,TRBJ1-2,14,TRBV28,TRBD1
TGTGCCAGCAGTACGGGACAGGGGTCCTACGAGCAGTACTTC,CASSTGQGSYEQYF,TRBJ2-7,14,TRBV2,TRBD1
TGCGCCAGCAAGGAGACAGGGGCGAACACTGAAGCTTTCTTT,CASKETGANTEAFF,TRBJ1-1,14,TRBV5-1,TRBD1
TGTGCCAGCAGCCAAGATTGGAATCAGCCCCAGCATTTT,CASSQDWNQPQHF,TRBJ1-5,13,TRBV14,-
TGTGCCAGCAGCTTAGTGTCAGGGAGTGATGAAAAACTGTTTTTT,CASSLVSGSDEKLFF,TRBJ1-4,15,TRBV11-2,-
TGTGCCAGCCAGGACAGGGAAGGGTCACCCCTCCACTTT,CASQDREGSPLHF,TRBJ1-6,13,TRBV19,TRBD1
TGTGCCAGCAGCTTGCAACCGGGGCCTCCCCTCCACTTT,CASSLQPGPPLHF,TRBJ1-6,13,TRBV5-4,-
TGCGCCAGCAGCCACCCGGGACAGACCTTTTATAGCAATCAGCCCCAGCATTTT,CASSHPGQTFYSNQPQHF,TRBJ1-5,18,TRBV4-1,TRBD1
TGTGCCATCAGTGAGTCGGAGACTAACTATGGCTACACCTTC,CAISESETNYGYTF,TRBJ1-2,14,TRBV10-3,-
TGCGCCAGCAGCTTGGCTGGGGGTGGAACTGAAGCTTTCTTT,CASSLAGGGTEAFF,TRBJ1-1,14,TRBV5-1,-
TGTGCCAGTAGTATAGGCGCAGGGGGCGGGGAGCTGTTTTTT,CASSIGAGGGELFF,TRBJ2-2,14,TRBV19,TRBD1
TGTGCCACCTCGATCGACGGATTAAATCAGCCCCAGCATTTT,CATSIDGLNQPQHF,TRBJ1-5,14,TRBV24-1,-
TGTGCCAGCAACCCCTCAGGGGGCTCAAATCAGCCCCAGCATTTT,CASNPSGGSNQPQHF,TRBJ1-5,15,TRBV28,TRBD1
TGCGCCAGCAGCTTGGTTAGGGATTCACCCCTCCACTTT,CASSLVRDSPLHF,TRBJ1-6,13,TRBV5-1,-
TGCGCCAGCAGCTTGGCCGGACAGGGCAATGAGCAGTTCTTC,CASSLAGQGNEQFF,TRBJ2-1,14,TRBV5-1,TRBD1
TGCGCCAGCAGCTTGGCAGCCGGTACCATGAACACCGGGGAGCTGTTTTTT,CASSLAAGTMNTGELFF,TRBJ2-2,17,TRBV5-1,-
TGTGCCAGCAGCGCCGAACAGGGTGTCTATGGCTACACCTTC,CASSAEQGVYGYTF,TRBJ1-2,14,TRBV3-1/TRBV3-2,-
TGTGCCAGCAGCCAAGTTAGGAACACTGAAGCTTTCTTT,CASSQVRNTEAFF,TRBJ1-1,13,TRBV3-1/TRBV3-2,-
TGTGCCAGCAGCCCCCACTCCGGGACAGGGAATCAGCCCCAGCATTTT,CASSPHSGTGNQPQHF,TRBJ1-5,16,TRBV9,TRBD1
TGTGCCAGCAGCCCCTACAGGGGGGAGTTGACCCAGTACTTC,CASSPYRGELTQYF,TRBJ2-5,14,TRBV7-6,TRBD1
TGTGCCAGCTCACGTAATCCCCAGGCCCGACAGGCTAATTCACCCCTCCACTTT,CASSRNPQARQANSPLHF,TRBJ1-6,18,TRBV18,-
TGTGCCATCGGCAGGGAGGTGGCCAGTGTTCGGAATGAGCAGTTCTTC,CAIGREVASVRNEQFF,TRBJ2-1,16,TRBV10-3,-